The 10 T cell receptor beta chains given below trace back to one sample, sequenced in a study of beta chain features in type 1 diabetes (dated by TCRdb to the late 2010s). The library was built by means of the immunoSEQ multiplex PCR assay. The High Capacity cDNA Reverse Transcription Kit was used to reverse transcribe all of the isolated RNA, meaning that expressed TCRB transcripts were what got sequenced. Sourced from immuneACCESS, this table was stored by TCRdb with only in-frame sequences that have V and J called. A share of the clones is absent; for the studies checked, an unresolved V gene accounts for under half, and the remainder has no known explanation. The sample table holds about 330,000 clones, of which approximately 11% were seen once. The top ten hold 0.015% of the sample. Sequencing used naive CD4+ T cells from blood. The cell subset or site label on this specimen signifies: true naive CD4+ T cells. These receptors were obtained from a woman aged 30 to 39 in good health.

The table lists this clone with a few counts. The genes are TRBV7-6 and TRBJ2-7, with D tentatively TRBD1 (5 bases). CDR1 SGHVS and CDR2 FNYEAQ come from the germline V gene. The CDR3 totals 18 residues. The germline V and J ends were trimmed by 5 bases and 0 bases, with 23 bases remaining between them. CDR3 loop: CASSDTARWGRFSYEQYF. The CDR3 DNA follows: TGTGCCAGCAGCGATACGGCCCGGTGGGGCCGCTTCTCCTACGAGCAGTACTTC.

In this sample, this clone turned up a few times. The DNA of the CDR3 is TGTGCCTGGACCGCGAGGACAGCCCGGAATGAGCAGTTCTTC. Translated: CAWTARTARNEQFF. The chain carries TRBV30 and TRBJ2-1, with a possible D match to TRBD1 (6 bases). The CDR3 sequence is 14 residues long. Trimming took 4 bases from V and 7 from J, leaving 17 bases between them. Per germline, CDR1 GTSNPN and CDR2 SVGIG (reference sequence).

This chain links TRBV15 with TRBJ1-1; D is perhaps TRBD1 (6 bases). The CDR3 spans 16 residues. Germline V gene data show CDR1 as LNHNV and CDR2 as YYDKDF (reference sequence). Trimming shortened V by 0 bases and J by 6 bases, and 17 bases separated the two germline ends. For the CDR3, the DNA is TGTGCCACCAGCAGAGATCCCCAATTAACAGGGTCTGAAGCTTTCTTT. This sequence encodes CATSRDPQLTGSEAFF. Drawing the rest from reference TRBV15 and TRBJ1-1, the complete variable domain is DAMVIQNPRYQVTQFGKPVTLSCSQTLNHNVMYWYQQKSSQAPKLLFHYYDKDFNNEADTPDNFQSRRPNTSFCFLDIRSPGLGDTAMYLCATSRDPQLTGSEAFFGQGTRLTVV.

This clone was counted only a few times. The chain links TRBV19 to TRBJ2-5; no firm D call. The V end lost 4 bases, the J end lost 5 bases, and 5 bases lay between the germline ends. CDR1 LNHDA and CDR2 SQIVND come from the germline V gene (reference sequence). This CDR3 contains 11 residues. CDR3 in DNA: TGTGCCAGTAGTACGCGGGAGACCCAGTACTTC. Translating gives CASSTRETQYF.

J is TRBJ2-5 and V is TRBV4-3; 10 bases fit TRBD2. The germline gives CDR1 LGHNA, CDR2 YSLEER. The CDR3 contains 16 residues. The trim removed 3 bases at V and 5 bases at J, leaving 9 bases unmatched. This CDR3 is CASSQGLAGVGETQYF. CDR3 coding DNA: TGCGCCAGCAGCCAGGGGCTAGCGGGAGTCGGTGAGACCCAGTACTTC.

This clone was detected only a few times. J is TRBJ2-1 and V is TRBV29-1; TRBD2 agrees at 7 bases. J lost 3 bases, V lost 5 bases, and 7 bases had no gene match. Germline CDR1 SQVTM, CDR2 ANQGSEA. This CDR3 comprises 14 residues. The CDR3 reads CSVSQRGRYNEQFF. The CDR3 bases are TGCAGCGTTTCCCAGCGGGGACGCTACAATGAGCAGTTCTTC.

This clone was observed once. The V gene is TRBV28, the J gene TRBJ2-3; TRBD1 is a possible D gene (6 bases). The CDR3 loop spans 14 amino acids. Germline assignment: CDR1 MDHEN and CDR2 SYDVKM. Trimming removed 5 bases at V and 7 bases at J, with 16 bases between. This CDR3 reads CASSKSSGVNTQYF. The DNA of the CDR3 is TGTGCCAGCAGTAAAAGCTCAGGGGTAAATACGCAGTATTTT.

The J gene is TRBJ1-1, the V gene TRBV10-2, with D unresolved. CDR1 and CDR2 (germline): WSHSY, SAAADI. The CDR3 spans 14 residues. Between the trimmed V and J ends, which lost 0 bases and 4 bases, there was a span of 9 bases. This CDR3 is CASSESREVTEAFF. The DNA for the CDR3 is TGCGCCAGCAGTGAGTCTCGGGAGGTCACTGAAGCTTTCTTT.

J is TRBJ2-5 and V is TRBV5-4; 8 nucleotides match TRBD1. The length of the CDR3 is 14 residues. Trimming took 4 bases from V and 4 from J; bases not matched to a gene: 6. In germline, CDR1 is SGHNT, CDR2 YYREEE (reference sequence). CDR3 loop: CASSDKTGAETQYF. The DNA for the CDR3 is TGTGCCAGCAGCGATAAGACAGGGGCAGAGACCCAGTACTTC.

The chain carries TRBV4-3 and TRBJ2-4; 7 bases align to TRBD2. This CDR3 contains 18 residues. Germline CDR1 and CDR2: LGHNA and YSLEER. Unmatched junction bases numbered 13, after V lost 0 bases and J lost 5 bases. The CDR3 is CASSQESIRSSGQNIQYF. CDR3 coding DNA: TGCGCCAGCAGCCAAGAGAGTATTCGGTCTAGCGGACAAAACATTCAGTACTTC.